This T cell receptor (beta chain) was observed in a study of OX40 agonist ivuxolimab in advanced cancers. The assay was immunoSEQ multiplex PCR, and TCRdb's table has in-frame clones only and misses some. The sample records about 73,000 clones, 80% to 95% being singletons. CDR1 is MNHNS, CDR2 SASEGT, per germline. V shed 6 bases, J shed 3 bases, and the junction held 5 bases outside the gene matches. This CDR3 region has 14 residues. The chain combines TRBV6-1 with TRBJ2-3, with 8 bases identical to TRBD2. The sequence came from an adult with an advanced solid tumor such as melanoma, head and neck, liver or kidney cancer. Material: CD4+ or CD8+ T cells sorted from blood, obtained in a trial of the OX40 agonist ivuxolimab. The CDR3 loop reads CASRSSGRTDTQYF. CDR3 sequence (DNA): TGTGCCAGCAGGTCCAGCGGGAGAACAGATACGCAGTATTTT.